The 20 T cell receptor beta chains in this list originate from one sample, sequenced in a study of cytomegalovirus exposure and HLA in healthy donors. In the PCR, 60 Vbeta and 13 Jbeta primers were used. Here immunoSEQ multiplex PCR was the method, and the copy in TCRdb shows in-frame clones only, minus some. Of about 110,000 clones in the sample, 70% are singletons; the top ten hold about 11%. Sequenced input: PBMCs. The receptors were sampled from a man aged 35-49 years in good health and CMV-seropositive.

In its sample, this clone was seen a few times. This CDR3 reads CASSVARDMGQGYNEQFF. DNA of the CDR3: TGTGCCAGCAGCGTAGCGAGAGATATGGGACAGGGGTACAATGAGCAGTTCTTC. V is TRBV9 and J is TRBJ2-1, with 10 nucleotides matching TRBD1. Germline V lookup: CDR1 SGDLS, CDR2 YYNGEE. Germline trimming cut 0 bases from V and 4 bases from J; bases unmatched to any gene: 10. This CDR3 contains 18 residues.

The chain is built from TRBV13 and TRBJ2-1, with a possible D match to TRBD2 (6 bases). Trimming removed 5 bases from V and 12 bases from J, with 17 bases in between. Germline CDR1 reads PRHDT; CDR2 reads FYEKMQ (reference sequence). The length of the CDR3 is 13 residues. CDR3 nucleotides: TGTGCCAGCAGCAGTGGGACTTCGCGGTGGCAGTTCTTC. This sequence encodes CASSSGTSRWQFF. The complete variable domain, with remaining parts taken from reference TRBV13 and TRBJ2-1, reads AAGVIQSPRHLIKEKRETATLKCYPIPRHDTVYWYQQGPGQDPQFLISFYEKMQSDKGSIPDRFSAQQFSDYHSELNMSSLELGDSALYFCASSSGTSRWQFFGPGTRLTVL.

The chain combines TRBV30 with TRBJ2-7; D unclear. V was clipped by 0 bases and J by 7 bases, with 13 bases between them. The CDR3 totals 13 residues. Germline V gene lookup returns CDR1 GTSNPN and CDR2 SVGIG (reference sequence). In DNA form, the CDR3 reads TGTGCCTGGAGTGTACCTCCGGTCCTAGAGCAGTACTTC. It yields the protein CAWSVPPVLEQYF. The full variable domain, completed using reference TRBV30 and TRBJ2-7, is SQTIHQWPATLVQPVGSPLSLECTVEGTSNPNLYWYRQAAGRGLQLLFYSVGIGQISSEVPQNLSASRPQDRQFILSSKKLLLSDSGFYLCAWSVPPVLEQYFGPGTRLTVT.

The V gene is TRBV27, the J gene TRBJ2-7; maybe TRBD1 (5 bases). The CDR3 runs 15 residues. The germline V and J ends were trimmed by 3 bases and 2 bases, with 14 bases remaining between them. Germline values: CDR1 MNHEY, CDR2 SMNVEV (reference sequence). DNA for the CDR3: TGTGCCAGCAGTTTGCAGGGTCGTTATACCTACGAGCAGTACTTC. Translating gives CASSLQGRYTYEQYF.

This chain joins TRBV9 and TRBJ2-2; 13 bases line up with TRBD2. Germline CDR1 is SGDLS and CDR2 is YYNGEE. The CDR3 spans 17 residues. The V segment lost 0 bases and the J segment 3 bases; nucleotides outside the gene matches: 2. The CDR3 loop is CASSVGLAGGHTGELFF. The CDR3 nucleotides read TGTGCCAGCAGCGTAGGACTAGCGGGAGGCCACACCGGGGAGCTGTTTTTT. Full variable domain (outside the CDR3, taken from reference TRBV9 and TRBJ2-2): DSGVTQTPKHLITATGQRVTLRCSPRSGDLSVYWYQQSLDQGLQFLIQYYNGEERAKGNILERFSAQQFPDLHSELNLSSLELGDSALYFCASSVGLAGGHTGELFFGEGSRLTVL.

The chain carries TRBV6-5 and TRBJ1-5, with D maybe TRBD1 (5 bases). V shed 4 bases and J shed 0 bases, with 10 bases lying between them. The CDR3 spans 15 residues. CDR1 is MNHEY, CDR2 SVGAGI, per germline. DNA for the CDR3: TGTGCCAGCAGTTTGGGGACTCCTAGCAATCAGCCCCAGCATTTT. Amino acids: CASSLGTPSNQPQHF.

The chain links TRBV4-1 to TRBJ2-7; 7 nucleotides line up with TRBD2. This CDR3 spans 14 amino acids. J was trimmed by 0 bases and V by 1 base; bases with no gene match: 0. The germline gives CDR1 MGHRA, CDR2 YSYEKL. CDR3 sequence: CASSQGGGSYEQYV. DNA for the CDR3: TGCGCCAGCAGCCAAGGCGGGGGCTCCTACGAGCAGTACGTC.

This clone was counted only a few times. The rearrangement uses TRBV28 and TRBJ1-4, with D unresolved. Germline CDR1 reads MDHEN; CDR2 reads SYDVKM. This CDR3 contains 15 residues. V shed 1 base and J shed 8 bases, with 14 bases lying between them. The CDR3 DNA is TGTGCCAGCAGTTTATTTGTGGGCAGCAACGAAAAACTGTTTTTT. It encodes CASSLFVGSNEKLFF.

The V call is TRBV2, the J call TRBJ2-7, with TRBD1 as a possible D gene (5 bases). V lost 4 bases, J lost 2 bases, and 6 bases lay in between. Germline V gives CDR1 SNHLY, CDR2 FYNNEI. There are 12 residues in the CDR3. This CDR3 reads CASSGTTYEQYV. For the CDR3, the DNA is TGTGCCAGCAGTGGGACAACCTACGAGCAGTACGTC.

The V call is TRBV7-3, the J call TRBJ2-1, with TRBD2 identical over 10 bases. CDR3 length equals 15 residues. Trimming cost V 3 bases and J 5 bases; bases outside gene matches: 4. Germline lookup yields CDR1 SGHTA and CDR2 FQGTGA. CDR3 DNA sequence: TGTGCCAGCAGCTTGGTTAGCGGGGGGAACAATGAGCAGTTCTTC. It yields the protein CASSLVSGGNNEQFF. The full variable domain, rest sourced from reference TRBV7-3 and TRBJ2-1, is GAGVSQTPSNKVTEKGKYVELRCDPISGHTALYWYRQSLGQGPEFLIYFQGTGAADDSGLPNDRFFAVRPEGSVSTLKIQRTERGDSAVYLCASSLVSGGNNEQFFGPGTRLTVL.

This chain links TRBV7-2 with TRBJ1-1, with TRBD1 matching 8 bases. Germline V gives CDR1 SGHTA, CDR2 FQGNSA. This CDR3 region has 15 residues. After removal of 3 bases from V and 5 bases from J, the junction contained 8 bases not matched to a gene. For the CDR3, the DNA is TGTGCCAGCAGCTTGCAATGGACAGGGCGTACTGAAGCTTTCTTT. It translates to CASSLQWTGRTEAFF.

The chain links TRBV6-1 to TRBJ2-3; perhaps TRBD1 as D (6 bases). The ends were cut back, 2 bases at V and 4 bases at J, with 13 bases in the middle. CDR3 length equals 15 residues. Germline V lookup: CDR1 MNHNS, CDR2 SASEGT. CDR3 DNA: TGTGCCAGCAGTGAAACAGGGCTTCGGTCAGATACGCAGTATTTT. Protein: CASSETGLRSDTQYF.

In this sample, this clone turned up a few times. This chain uses TRBV7-6 with TRBJ1-1; D ambiguous. Trimming took off 0 bases at V and 8 bases at J, with 13 bases between the two ends. CDR3 length: 14 amino acids. CDR1 and CDR2 (germline): SGHVS, FNYEAQ. The CDR3 reads CASSLASSFSEAFF. The DNA of the CDR3 is TGTGCCAGCAGCTTAGCGAGCTCATTCTCGGAAGCTTTCTTT.

The chain carries TRBV5-1 and TRBJ2-7, with 9 bases lining up with TRBD2. CDR1 and CDR2 (germline): SGHRS, YFSETQ. Unmatched junction bases numbered 6, after V lost 1 base and J lost 4 bases. The length of the CDR3 is 15 residues. The CDR3 spells CASSLRETSGYEQYV. CDR3 sequence (DNA): TGCGCCAGCAGCTTGAGGGAGACTAGCGGTTACGAGCAGTACGTC.

V usage is TRBV28 and J usage is TRBJ2-1; 11 nucleotides line up with TRBD2. V shed 6 bases and J 4 bases; nucleotides not matched to a gene: 5. The CDR3 contains 15 residues. CDR1 MDHEN and CDR2 SYDVKM come from the germline V gene. The CDR3, as DNA: TGTGCCAGCAGCCGTCTAGCGGGAGGTTACAATGAGCAGTTCTTC. Its translation: CASSRLAGGYNEQFF.

This chain connects TRBV7-3 to TRBJ2-1, with 9 bases matching TRBD1. CDR1 SGHTA and CDR2 FQGTGA come from the germline V gene. CDR3 length equals 13 residues. After removal of 10 bases from V and 6 bases from J, the junction contained 7 bases not matched to a gene. The CDR3 spells CATRDRASNEQFF. The CDR3 DNA reads TGTGCCACCCGGGACAGGGCCTCCAATGAGCAGTTCTTC. Complete variable domain (other parts from reference TRBV7-3 and TRBJ2-1): GAGVSQTPSNKVTEKGKYVELRCDPISGHTALYWYRQSLGQGPEFLIYFQGTGAADDSGLPNDRFFAVRPEGSVSTLKIQRTERGDSAVYLCATRDRASNEQFFGPGTRLTVL.

In this sample, this clone turned up a few times. V usage is TRBV5-1 and J usage is TRBJ1-5, with D perhaps TRBD1 (5 bases). From germline, CDR1 is SGHRS and CDR2 YFSETQ. Trimming took off 2 bases at V and 1 base at J, with 16 bases between the two ends. This CDR3 comprises 17 residues. The CDR3 nucleotides are TGCGCCAGCAGCTTCACTGGGGGAGGTGTAAGCAATCAGCCCCAGCATTTT. It translates to CASSFTGGGVSNQPQHF.

This clone was detected only a few times. The rearrangement joins TRBV9 to TRBJ2-3; TRBD2 aligns across 7 bases. The germline V gene encodes CDR1 SGDLS and CDR2 YYNGEE. The CDR3 sequence is 14 residues long. V lost 5 bases to trimming and J lost 0 bases; unmatched junction nucleotides: 3. The CDR3 reads CASRFSGSTDTQYF. In DNA form, the CDR3 reads TGTGCCAGCAGATTTAGCGGGAGCACAGATACGCAGTATTTT. Looking up the rest from reference TRBV9 and TRBJ2-3 gives the full variable domain: DSGVTQTPKHLITATGQRVTLRCSPRSGDLSVYWYQQSLDQGLQFLIQYYNGEERAKGNILERFSAQQFPDLHSELNLSSLELGDSALYFCASRFSGSTDTQYFGPGTRLTVL.

V usage is TRBV29-1 and J usage is TRBJ1-1; no clear D gene. V lost 4 bases and J 5 bases, leaving 14 bases between the germline ends. The germline gives CDR1 SQVTM, CDR2 ANQGSEA. The CDR3 is 13 residues long. This chain's CDR3 is CSVAEGFSTEAFF. The CDR3 DNA reads as TGCAGCGTTGCGGAGGGATTTAGTACTGAAGCTTTCTTT.

The V gene is TRBV7-2, the J gene TRBJ2-3; a possible D gene is TRBD2 (5 bases). Germline V gene sequence: CDR1 SGHTA, CDR2 FQGNSA. This CDR3 is built from 14 residues. Trimming took 5 bases from V and 2 from J, leaving 11 bases between them. CDR3 amino acids: CASSVDSNTDTQYF. The CDR3 DNA follows: TGTGCCAGCAGCGTGGACTCCAACACAGATACGCAGTATTTT.